Shown below are 17 T cell receptor beta chains from a single sample sequenced in a study of blood T cell repertoires in COVID-19. Produced via immunoSEQ multiplex PCR; TCRdb's table is partial and in-frame only. Of 180,000 or so clones in the sample, approximately 90% were seen once. The sample taken for sequencing was peripheral blood. The receptor source for this set is a woman in her 50s with acute or convalescent COVID-19.

The CDR3 protein is CASSLRHTTYGYTF. The CDR3, as DNA: TGTGCCAGCAGTCTCCGACACACGACCTATGGCTACACCTTC. The V gene is TRBV6-5, the J gene TRBJ1-2; D uncertain. Trimming pared 5 bases from V and 4 bases from J, leaving 14 bases between. The CDR3 is 14 residues long. CDR1 and CDR2 from the germline V gene are MNHEY and SVGAGI.

The chain uses TRBV9 and TRBJ1-5, with D possibly being TRBD1 (6 bases). Germline CDR1 is SGDLS and CDR2 is YYNGEE. The CDR3 loop spans 14 amino acids. The ends were cut back, 3 bases at V and 7 bases at J, with 14 bases in the middle. For the CDR3, the DNA is TGTGCCAGCAGCGGGTCAATGACAGGCCAGCCCCAGCATTTT. This encodes CASSGSMTGQPQHF.

This sequence joins TRBV4-3 and TRBJ1-4; D is ambiguous. Germline lookup yields CDR1 LGHNA and CDR2 YSLEER. The CDR3 runs to 16 residues. V lost 3 bases and J lost 4, with 15 bases in between. Here the CDR3 reads CASSHEPDSFNEKLFF. CDR3 DNA: TGCGCCAGCAGCCACGAGCCGGACTCCTTTAATGAAAAACTGTTTTTT.

V usage is TRBV5-1 and J usage is TRBJ1-1, with D unclear. The germline gives CDR1 SGHRS, CDR2 YFSETQ. The CDR3 spans 14 residues. V lost 0 bases to trimming and J lost 4 bases, with 10 bases between them. The CDR3 bases are TGCGCCAGCAGCTTGGGGCGGGTGGGCACTGAAGCTTTCTTT. It specifies CASSLGRVGTEAFF.

V gene TRBV9 combines with J gene TRBJ2-1, with 9 bases aligning to TRBD2. Germline V gene sequence: CDR1 SGDLS, CDR2 YYNGEE. The trim removed 4 bases at V and 10 bases at J, leaving 12 bases unmatched. The CDR3 is 15 amino acids. CDR3 protein: CASSNGLAGGGEQFF. The CDR3 DNA reads as TGTGCCAGCAGCAACGGACTCGCGGGAGGGGGGGAGCAGTTCTTC.

V is TRBV30 and J is TRBJ1-1; D unclear. The germline V and J ends were trimmed by 0 bases and 3 bases, with 8 bases remaining between them. CDR1 and CDR2 from the germline V gene are GTSNPN and SVGIG (reference sequence). The CDR3 consists of 13 residues. The CDR3 sequence: CAWSVRVDTEAFF. For the CDR3, the DNA is TGTGCCTGGAGTGTACGAGTAGACACTGAAGCTTTCTTT.

V usage is TRBV4-1 and J usage is TRBJ1-2; D might be TRBD1 (6 bases). Germline values: CDR1 MGHRA, CDR2 YSYEKL. Between the trimmed V and J ends, which lost 5 bases and 4 bases, there was a span of 29 bases. The CDR3 loop spans 19 amino acids. The DNA of the CDR3 is TGCGCCAGCAGCTCAGAAGCGTCGCCACAACCAAGGGGGGGCTATGGCTACACCTTC. This gives the protein CASSSEASPQPRGGYGYTF.

The V and J genes are TRBV5-1 and TRBJ1-3, with D unclear. Germline V gene lookup returns CDR1 SGHRS and CDR2 YFSETQ. There are 14 residues in the CDR3. V dropped 0 bases and J dropped 5 bases, with 9 bases sitting between them. CDR3 residues: CASSLGQVRNTIYF. The DNA of the CDR3 is TGCGCCAGCAGCTTGGGGCAGGTGCGAAACACCATATATTTT.

The genes are TRBV12-5 and TRBJ2-3, with TRBD2 matching 8 bases. CDR1 and CDR2 (germline): LGHNT, FRNRAP. This CDR3 contains 15 residues. The trim removed 0 bases at V and 5 bases at J, leaving 4 bases unmatched. CDR3 nucleotides: TGTGCTAGTGGTTTGGTAAACGGGAGGGGAGATACGCAGTATTTT. Protein product: CASGLVNGRGDTQYF.

The chain combines TRBV30 with TRBJ1-5, with TRBD1 as a possible D gene (6 bases). CDR3 length equals 14 residues. The V and J ends lost 0 bases and 5 bases respectively, with 11 bases between them. Germline loops: CDR1 GTSNPN, CDR2 SVGIG (reference sequence). The DNA of the CDR3 is TGTGCCTGGAGTGTACGGCAGGGGTATCAGCCCCAGCATTTT. Protein: CAWSVRQGYQPQHF.

The chain uses TRBV3-1 (or the pseudogene TRBV3-2) and TRBJ2-7, with D maybe TRBD2 (6 bases). The germline CDR1 and CDR2 sequences are LGHDT and YNNKEL (reference sequence). The CDR3 contains 13 residues. Trimming removed 4 bases from V and 5 bases from J, with 12 bases in between. The CDR3 protein is CASSRWGVHEQYF. In DNA form, the CDR3 reads TGTGCCAGCAGCCGATGGGGGGTGCACGAGCAGTACTTC.

The J gene is TRBJ2-7, the V gene TRBV6-5; D perhaps matches TRBD1 (5 bases). V lost 5 bases to trimming and J lost 4 bases, with 15 bases between them. The CDR3 has 14 residues. CDR1 and CDR2 from the germline V gene are MNHEY and SVGAGI. The CDR3 DNA reads as TGTGCCAGCAGTAACCCTGGGGCTTATTACGAGCAGTACTTC. As protein: CASSNPGAYYEQYF.

V usage is TRBV3-1 (or the pseudogene TRBV3-2) and J usage is TRBJ2-2, with 7 bases lining up with TRBD2. Germline lookup yields CDR1 LGHDT and CDR2 YNNKEL (reference sequence). The J segment lost 0 bases and the V segment lost 7 bases, leaving 14 bases of the junction unmatched. CDR3 length equals 18 residues. In DNA, the CDR3 is TGTGCCAGCACCGGGGGGTTGGGGAGCCCCGCGAACACCGGGGAGCTGTTTTTT. Translating gives CASTGGLGSPANTGELFF.

This chain uses TRBV19 with TRBJ2-7, with D perhaps TRBD1 (6 bases). This CDR3 has 13 residues. V dropped 5 bases and J dropped 1 base, with 9 bases sitting between them. Germline CDR1 and CDR2: LNHDA and SQIVND (reference sequence). The CDR3 nucleotides read TGTGCCAGTAGTTATGGACAGTCCTACGAGCAGTACTTC. It specifies CASSYGQSYEQYF.

This sequence joins TRBV11-2 and TRBJ2-5; no reliable D call. Germline lookup yields CDR1 SGHAT and CDR2 FQNNGV. The germline V and J ends were trimmed by 2 bases and 0 bases, with 7 bases remaining between them. CDR3 length: 14 residues. The CDR3 sequence: CASSLRQDQETQYF. In DNA, the CDR3 is TGTGCCAGCAGCTTAAGGCAGGACCAAGAGACCCAGTACTTC.

V is TRBV19 and J is TRBJ1-3; 9 nucleotides line up with TRBD1. The V gene end was trimmed by 5 bases and the J gene end by 8 bases; junction bases not matched to a gene: 7. CDR1 and CDR2 (germline): LNHDA, SQIVND (reference sequence). The CDR3 extends over 14 amino acids. DNA for the CDR3: TGTGCCAGTAGTGAACAGGGGGCTGGGGACACCATATATTTT. Residues: CASSEQGAGDTIYF.

This clone has a handful of counts. The genes are TRBV14 and TRBJ1-1; D not resolved. The CDR3 loop spans 13 amino acids. Germline CDR1 reads SGHDN; CDR2 reads FVKESK. V was clipped by 1 base and J by 2 bases, with 5 bases between them. In DNA, the CDR3 is TGTGCCAGCAGCCAAGCGGTTAACACTGAAGCTTTCTTT. Translation: CASSQAVNTEAFF. The full variable domain, with the rest looked up from reference TRBV14 and TRBJ1-1, is EAGVTQFPSHSVIEKGQTVTLRCDPISGHDNLYWYRRVMGKEIKFLLHFVKESKQDESGMPNNRFLAERTGGTYSTLKVQPAELEDSGVYFCASSQAVNTEAFFGQGTRLTVV.